Listed below are T cell receptor beta chains from one sample, sequenced in a study of shared clonotypes between healthy human individuals. Sequenced by immunoSEQ multiplex PCR; TCRdb stores in-frame clones only, minus some. There are about 800,000 clones in the sample; about 96% occur only once, and about 0.25% lies in the top ten. The material sequenced was naive CD8+ T cells sorted from blood. The receptors come from a man younger than 45 in good health. The CDR3 runs from the conserved cysteine through the conserved F or W. Fields, in order: V gene, D gene, J gene, CDR3 length, clone size, CDR3 protein, CDR3 DNA. D genes are given only for firm matches. Size values are once, few and many counts, or a class for expanded clones, and some rows have none.

V: TRBV19; D: TRBD2; J: TRBJ2-1; length: 16; size: NA; CDR3: CASDETGLGSYNEQFF; DNA: TGTGCCAGTGATGAAACCGGACTAGGCTCCTACAATGAGCAGTTCTTC
V: TRBV7-9; D: TRBD1; J: TRBJ1-4; length: 15; size: NA; CDR3: CASSYPGGNDEKLFF; DNA: TGTGCCAGCAGCTATCCAGGGGGCAATGATGAAAAACTGTTTTTT
V: TRBV4-3; D: TRBD2; J: TRBJ2-7; length: 15; size: NA; CDR3: CASSQDGEGHYEQYF; DNA: TGCGCCAGCAGCCAAGACGGGGAGGGTCACTACGAGCAGTACTTC
V: TRBV11-3; D: NA; J: TRBJ1-4; length: 16; size: NA; CDR3: CASSQSPGATNEKLFF; DNA: TGTGCCAGCAGCCAGTCCCCGGGGGCGACTAATGAAAAACTGTTTTTT
V: TRBV29-1; D: NA; J: TRBJ2-5; length: 14; size: few; CDR3: CSVEDLLGDETQYF; DNA: TGCAGCGTTGAAGATCTTCTGGGGGATGAGACCCAGTACTTC
V: TRBV29-1; D: NA; J: TRBJ2-3; length: 14; size: NA; CDR3: CSVVIRGNADTQYF; DNA: TGCAGCGTTGTAATCAGGGGTAACGCAGATACGCAGTATTTT
V: TRBV28; D: NA; J: TRBJ1-5; length: 16; size: NA; CDR3: CASSFQGRTRNQPQHF; DNA: TGTGCCAGCAGTTTCCAGGGTAGGACTCGTAATCAGCCCCAGCATTTT
V: TRBV27; D: TRBD2; J: TRBJ2-3; length: 17; size: NA; CDR3: CASNPLAGGPSTDTQYF; DNA: TGTGCCAGTAACCCCCTAGCGGGAGGCCCCAGCACAGATACGCAGTATTTT
V: TRBV11-2; D: NA; J: TRBJ2-7; length: 15; size: NA; CDR3: CASSPDRSHSYEQYF; DNA: TGTGCCAGCAGCCCTGACAGGTCTCATTCCTACGAGCAGTACTTC
V: TRBV7-9; D: NA; J: TRBJ2-7; length: 12; size: NA; CDR3: CASSLYYGEQYF; DNA: TGTGCCAGCAGCTTATACTACGGGGAGCAGTACTTC
V: TRBV30; D: NA; J: TRBJ2-5; length: 14; size: NA; CDR3: CAWSVDWEGETQYF; DNA: TGTGCCTGGAGTGTAGATTGGGAAGGAGAGACCCAGTACTTC
V: TRBV27; D: NA; J: TRBJ1-5; length: 13; size: NA; CDR3: CASSSQGYQPQHF; DNA: TGTGCCAGCAGTTCTCAAGGTTATCAGCCCCAGCATTTT
V: TRBV27; D: NA; J: TRBJ2-3; length: 15; size: NA; CDR3: CASRYLSSSTDTQYF; DNA: TGTGCCAGCAGGTATTTATCATCGAGCACAGATACGCAGTATTTT
V: TRBV7-9; D: TRBD1; J: TRBJ2-5; length: 16; size: NA; CDR3: CASSAPGQGIEETQYF; DNA: TGTGCCAGCAGCGCACCGGGACAGGGTATTGAAGAGACCCAGTACTTC
V: TRBV27; D: NA; J: TRBJ2-7; length: 12; size: NA; CDR3: CASRGEGDEQYF; DNA: TGTGCCAGCAGGGGAGAGGGCGACGAGCAGTACTTC
V: TRBV7-9; D: TRBD1; J: TRBJ2-7; length: 15; size: NA; CDR3: CASSKQGVPDYEQYF; DNA: TGTGCCAGCAGCAAACAGGGGGTCCCCGACTACGAGCAGTACTTC
V: TRBV27; D: NA; J: TRBJ2-7; length: 12; size: NA; CDR3: CASSYNGREQYF; DNA: TGTGCCAGCAGTTATAACGGTAGAGAGCAGTACTTC
V: TRBV11-2; D: TRBD1; J: TRBJ1-2; length: 16; size: NA; CDR3: CASSSVRDRWADGYTF; DNA: TGTGCCAGCAGCTCCGTCCGGGACAGGTGGGCCGATGGCTACACCTTC
V: TRBV11-2; D: NA; J: TRBJ2-2; length: 13; size: NA; CDR3: CASSLLETGELFF; DNA: TGTGCCAGCAGCTTGTTAGAGACCGGGGAGCTGTTTTTT
V: TRBV4-1; D: NA; J: TRBJ2-2; length: 15; size: NA; CDR3: CASSHSTGFTGELFF; DNA: TGCGCCAGCAGCCATTCCACAGGGTTCACCGGGGAGCTGTTTTTT
V: TRBV7-9; D: NA; J: TRBJ2-5; length: 14; size: NA; CDR3: CASSLPPIQETQYF; DNA: TGTGCCAGCAGCTTGCCACCAATCCAAGAGACCCAGTACTTC
V: TRBV6-4; D: NA; J: TRBJ1-4; length: 17; size: NA; CDR3: CASSDSASPATNEKLFF; DNA: TGTGCCAGCAGTGATAGTGCCTCTCCTGCAACTAATGAAAAACTGTTTTTT
V: TRBV14; D: NA; J: TRBJ2-1; length: 16; size: NA; CDR3: CASSQARLYEFHEQFF; DNA: TGTGCCAGCAGCCAAGCTAGATTATACGAGTTTCATGAGCAGTTCTTC
V: TRBV7-9; D: TRBD1; J: TRBJ1-5; length: 15; size: NA; CDR3: CASSSQGDSNQPQHF; DNA: TGTGCCAGCAGCTCCCAGGGGGATAGCAATCAGCCCCAGCATTTT
V: TRBV5-1; D: NA; J: TRBJ2-7; length: 15; size: NA; CDR3: CASSLGGSNSYEQYF; DNA: TGCGCCAGCAGCTTAGGGGGTAGCAACTCCTACGAGCAGTACTTC
V: TRBV9; D: NA; J: TRBJ1-5; length: 14; size: NA; CDR3: CASSVGHANQPQHF; DNA: TGTGCCAGCAGCGTAGGCCATGCCAATCAGCCCCAGCATTTT
V: TRBV14; D: NA; J: TRBJ1-2; length: 14; size: NA; CDR3: CASSPGGGPYGYTF; DNA: TGTGCCAGCAGCCCCGGAGGCGGACCCTATGGCTACACCTTC
V: TRBV13; D: NA; J: TRBJ2-1; length: 16; size: NA; CDR3: CASSLGGASVVRGQFF; DNA: TGTGCCAGCAGCTTAGGGGGCGCCAGCGTAGTACGAGGGCAGTTCTTC
V: TRBV7-8; D: NA; J: TRBJ2-7; length: 13; size: NA; CDR3: CASSLRASYEQYF; DNA: TGTGCCAGCAGCTTGAGGGCCTCCTACGAGCAGTACTTC
V: TRBV11-2; D: NA; J: TRBJ1-2; length: 11; size: NA; CDR3: CASSFLGGYTF; DNA: TGTGCCAGCAGCTTTTTAGGCGGCTACACCTTC
V: TRBV6-5; D: TRBD2; J: TRBJ2-7; length: 15; size: few; CDR3: CASSSSGSILREQYF; DNA: TGTGCCAGCAGTTCTAGCGGGAGCATACTCCGCGAGCAGTACTTC
V: TRBV9; D: TRBD2; J: TRBJ2-3; length: 15; size: NA; CDR3: CASSGSGRAADTQYF; DNA: TGTGCCAGCAGCGGTAGCGGGAGGGCCGCAGATACGCAGTATTTT
V: TRBV4-1; D: NA; J: TRBJ1-2; length: 14; size: NA; CDR3: CASSLPLGSYGYTF; DNA: TGCGCCAGCAGCCTCCCTCTGGGCAGCTATGGCTACACCTTC
V: TRBV11-2; D: TRBD2; J: TRBJ2-1; length: 18; size: NA; CDR3: CASSPGLAGASSYNEQFF; DNA: TGTGCCAGCAGCCCGGGACTAGCGGGAGCAAGCTCCTACAATGAGCAGTTCTTC
V: TRBV6-1; D: NA; J: TRBJ2-3; length: 14; size: NA; CDR3: CATYRPTSTDTQYF; DNA: TGTGCCACCTACAGGCCCACTAGCACAGATACGCAGTATTTT
V: TRBV27; D: NA; J: TRBJ1-1; length: 14; size: NA; CDR3: CASSTREGISEAFF; DNA: TGTGCCAGCAGCACCCGCGAGGGGATCTCTGAAGCTTTCTTT
V: TRBV27; D: TRBD2; J: TRBJ2-7; length: 15; size: NA; CDR3: CASSPRGGLAYEQYF; DNA: TGTGCCAGCAGTCCCCGGGGGGGATTGGCCTACGAGCAGTACTTC
V: TRBV5-4; D: NA; J: TRBJ1-5; length: 13; size: NA; CDR3: CASSTGVNQPQHF; DNA: TGTGCCAGCAGCACCGGGGTCAATCAGCCCCAGCATTTT
V: TRBV2; D: NA; J: TRBJ1-4; length: 14; size: NA; CDR3: CASLPRATNEKLFF; DNA: TGTGCCAGTCTTCCAAGGGCGACTAATGAAAAACTGTTTTTT
V: TRBV7-3; D: NA; J: TRBJ2-1; length: 13; size: few; CDR3: CASSQPGSHEQFF; DNA: TGTGCCAGCAGCCAGCCGGGTTCTCATGAGCAGTTCTTC
V: TRBV7-2; D: TRBD1; J: TRBJ1-5; length: 15; size: NA; CDR3: CASSQDRDLHQPQHF; DNA: TGTGCCAGCAGCCAAGACAGGGATTTGCATCAGCCCCAGCATTTT
V: TRBV6-1; D: NA; J: TRBJ1-5; length: 15; size: NA; CDR3: CASSEAGSGNQPQHF; DNA: TGTGCCAGCAGTGAAGCTGGGTCGGGCAATCAGCCCCAGCATTTT
V: TRBV27; D: NA; J: TRBJ2-2; length: 13; size: NA; CDR3: CASSPQGGGELFF; DNA: TGTGCCAGCAGTCCTCAAGGCGGCGGGGAGCTGTTTTTT
V: TRBV6-5; D: NA; J: TRBJ2-5; length: 13; size: once; CDR3: CASSGRSQETQYF; DNA: TGTGCCAGCAGTGGACGGAGCCAAGAGACCCAGTACTTC
V: TRBV4-1; D: NA; J: TRBJ1-1; length: 15; size: NA; CDR3: CASSQEAGSSTEAFF; DNA: TGCGCCAGCAGCCAAGAAGCGGGTTCGAGTACTGAAGCTTTCTTT